This TCR beta chain was recorded in a study of beta chain features in type 1 diabetes. Without exception, sorted populations had purity beyond 98%. The isolated RNA, all of it, was reverse transcribed, so expressed TCRB transcripts were what got sequenced. Sequenced naive, central memory and regulatory T cell samples produced an average of roughly 3.9 million reads. Data came from immunoSEQ multiplex PCR; TCRdb stores just in-frame clones and leaves some out. The table has about 620,000 clones, 15% to 18% seen once. In the case of this clone: The target antigen is unknown.

Study-wide points: Using cDNA template may skew counts toward highly expressing activated cells. Short templates might get an advantage during PCR, and this would be equal in patients and controls.

Looked up from germline, CDR1 is ENHRY and CDR2 is SYGVKD. The CDR3 contains 13 residues. Trimming removed 6 bases at V and 0 bases at J, with 7 bases between. The rearrangement joins TRBV10-3 to TRBJ2-3; D not certain. Sample: naive CD4+ T cells from blood. The sequence came from a man younger than 35 in good health. The CDR3 region has the DNA TGTGCCATCAGGCTGGCTAGCACAGATACGCAGTATTTT. Translation: CAIRLASTDTQYF.